The 24 T cell receptor beta chains listed next were all sequenced from one sample in a study of identical twins. One entry per CDR3 protein results from TCRdb running MiXCR on the 5' RACE reads. The sample holds some 660,000 distinct CDR3 sequences, 8.6% seen once. These same records also appear under a second study, on yellow fever vaccine responses in identical twins.

The sample comprised PBMCs. The receptors originated from a woman younger than 35 in good health.

Here the CDR3 reads CASRSYGGLYNEQFF. As DNA, the CDR3 is TGTGCCAGCAGGTCCTACGGGGGGCTGTACAATGAGCAGTTCTTC. This chain uses TRBV6-1 with TRBJ2-1, with a weak D call TRBD2 (7 bases). The CDR3 is 15 amino acids. V shed 6 bases and J shed 4 bases, with 16 bases lying between them. Germline-derived CDR1 and CDR2 are MNHNS and SASEGT.

About this clonotype itself: Since a much larger clone is just one base distant, this may be a read error. The genes are TRBV5-1 and TRBJ2-7; TRBD1 agrees at 9 bases. Germline CDR1 SGHRS, CDR2 YFSETQ. The CDR3 covers 16 residues. CDR3 sequence: CASGLGGTGTTYEQYF. For the CDR3, the DNA is TGCGCCAGCGGCTTGGGAGGGACAGGGACCACCTACGAGCAGTACTTC.

This chain uses TRBV28 with TRBJ2-7; no reliable D call. The V and J ends lost 5 bases and 0 bases respectively, with 11 bases between them. The germline V gene encodes CDR1 MDHEN and CDR2 SYDVKM. The CDR3 extends over 14 amino acids. The CDR3 is CASSDTNASYEQYF. DNA for the CDR3: TGTGCCAGCAGTGACACAAACGCCTCCTACGAGCAGTACTTC.

This clonotype was recorded a few times. V usage is TRBV18 and J usage is TRBJ2-5; no definite D call. Germline lookup yields CDR1 KGHSH and CDR2 LQKENI. The V gene lost 5 bases and the J gene lost 3 bases, with 10 bases spanning the gap. The CDR3 spans 13 residues. The CDR3: CASSEGIEETQYF. The DNA for the CDR3 is TGTGCCAGCTCAGAAGGTATAGAAGAGACCCAGTACTTC.

The V call is TRBV18, the J call TRBJ2-7; D is undetermined. This CDR3 contains 15 residues. V lost 3 bases and J 4 bases, leaving 16 bases between the germline ends. Germline V gene sequence: CDR1 KGHSH, CDR2 LQKENI. CDR3: CASSPEPHRYYEQYF. In nucleotides, the CDR3 is TGTGCCAGCTCACCGGAACCCCACCGATATTACGAGCAGTACTTC. Based on the CDR3 plus reference TRBV18 and TRBJ2-7, the full variable domain is NAGVMQNPRHLVRRRGQEARLRCSPMKGHSHVYWYRQLPEEGLKFMVYLQKENIIDESGMPKERFSAEFPKEGPSILRIQQVVRGDSAAYFCASSPEPHRYYEQYFGPGTRLTVT.

This clonotype was seen repeatedly, ten times or more. The V and J genes are TRBV7-6 and TRBJ2-7; 10 positions match TRBD1. The CDR3 covers 15 residues. Germline lookup yields CDR1 SGHVS and CDR2 FNYEAQ. V was pared by 4 bases and J by 4 bases, with 7 bases of the junction left unmatched. CDR3 loop: CASSSGTGATYEQYF. The CDR3 region has the DNA TGTGCCAGCAGCTCCGGGACAGGGGCCACTTACGAGCAGTACTTC.

Only a few counts were recorded for this clonotype. This chain uses TRBV25-1 with TRBJ2-7; D gene ambiguous. Germline CDR1 reads MGHDK; CDR2 reads SYGVNS. Between the trimmed V and J ends, which lost 3 bases and 3 bases, there was a span of 9 bases. The CDR3 spans 13 residues. CDR3 in amino acids: CASSDQIGYEQYF. The CDR3 bases are TGTGCCAGCAGTGATCAGATCGGCTACGAGCAGTACTTC.

The rearrangement links TRBV28 to TRBJ2-1; either TRBD1 or TRBD2 may supply D (6 bases each). Germline lookup yields CDR1 MDHEN and CDR2 SYDVKM. There are 15 residues in the CDR3. Trimming removed 4 bases from V and 4 bases from J, with 14 bases in between. The CDR3 is CASSSKGGTYNEQFF. In DNA, the CDR3 is TGTGCCAGCAGTTCAAAGGGGGGCACTTACAATGAGCAGTTCTTC.

This clonotype was recorded at least ten times. The CDR3 nucleotides are TGTGCCAGCAGTTACTACGCTGGCACAGATACGCAGTATTTT. Translated: CASSYYAGTDTQYF. The genes are TRBV6-5 and TRBJ2-3; D gene ambiguous. The V gene's germline CDR1 is MNHEY and CDR2 SVGAGI. V was pared by 1 base and J by 1 base, with 6 bases between. This CDR3 spans 14 amino acids.

The V call is TRBV5-6, the J call TRBJ1-2; 7 nucleotides match TRBD1. V shed 3 bases and J 4 bases; nucleotides not matched to a gene: 6. This CDR3 contains 14 residues. The germline V gene encodes CDR1 SGHDT and CDR2 YYEEEE. The CDR3 sequence: CASSSRQGGYGYTF. The CDR3 coding sequence is TGTGCCAGCAGCTCCAGACAGGGAGGCTATGGCTACACCTTC.

The chain has TRBV12-5 and TRBJ2-5, with D perhaps TRBD2 (5 bases). V was pared by 6 bases and J by 0 bases, with 8 bases between. CDR3 length equals 13 residues. Germline-derived CDR1 and CDR2 are LGHNT and FRNRAP. CDR3 sequence (DNA): TGTGCTAGTGGCGCCGGGAACCAAGAGACCCAGTACTTC. This codes for CASGAGNQETQYF.

This rearrangement joins TRBV20-1 to TRBJ2-5; possibly TRBD2 for D (5 bases). There are 14 residues in the CDR3. Germline assignment: CDR1 DFQATT and CDR2 SNEGSKA (reference sequence). Trimming stripped 6 bases from V and 0 bases from J, with 14 bases between. The CDR3 loop is CSALDYPNQETQYF. CDR3 DNA sequence: TGCAGTGCCCTCGACTACCCGAACCAAGAGACCCAGTACTTC.

The chain links TRBV20-1 to TRBJ2-5; possible D gene TRBD1, 5 bases. Trimming cost V 0 bases and J 5 bases, with 10 bases left between them. CDR3 length: 13 amino acids. The germline gives CDR1 DFQATT, CDR2 SNEGSKA (reference sequence). Here the CDR3 DNA reads TGCAGTGCTAGAGAGGGCAGGGTTGAGACCCAGTACTTC. Translation gives CSAREGRVETQYF.

This clonotype was recorded at least ten times. V and J are TRBV7-8 and TRBJ2-3, with D perhaps TRBD2 (6 bases). The CDR3 loop spans 16 amino acids. Per the germline V gene, CDR1 is SGHVS and CDR2 is FQNEAQ. V was trimmed by 5 bases and J by 6 bases, leaving 21 bases between them. The CDR3 reads CASSPTAGTSRDTQYF. CDR3 in DNA: TGTGCCAGCAGCCCCACCGCAGGCACTAGCAGGGATACGCAGTATTTT.

This clonotype was detected many times. CDR3 in DNA: TGCGCCAGCAGCCAAGATCAGGGATCCACCGGGGAGCTGTTTTTT. Translated, it gives CASSQDQGSTGELFF. This chain uses TRBV4-3 with TRBJ2-2; D is possibly TRBD1 (5 bases). Germline V gives CDR1 LGHNA, CDR2 YSLEER. CDR3 size: 15 residues. V was cut by 0 bases and J by 4 bases, with 9 bases left in between.

There are many counts of this clonotype. The chain combines TRBV13 with TRBJ1-1; 7 nucleotides align to TRBD1. The CDR3 spans 15 residues. CDR1 and CDR2 from the germline V gene are PRHDT and FYEKMQ (reference sequence). V shed 5 bases and J 0 bases; nucleotides not matched to a gene: 6. DNA of the CDR3: TGTGCCAGCAGCGCAAGACAGGGAGTGAACACTGAAGCTTTCTTT. Encoded protein: CASSARQGVNTEAFF. The complete variable domain, with remaining parts taken from reference TRBV13 and TRBJ1-1, reads AAGVIQSPRHLIKEKRETATLKCYPIPRHDTVYWYQQGPGQDPQFLISFYEKMQSDKGSIPDRFSAQQFSDYHSELNMSSLELGDSALYFCASSARQGVNTEAFFGQGTRLTVV.

This clonotype came up many times. This rearrangement joins TRBV5-1 to TRBJ2-1, with 10 bases matching TRBD2. The germline gives CDR1 SGHRS, CDR2 YFSETQ. This CDR3 spans 17 amino acids. V lost 2 bases and J lost 7; bases outside the gene matches: 12. The CDR3 is CASSFRGAGGPRNEQFF. The DNA of the CDR3 is TGCGCCAGCAGCTTCCGCGGAGCGGGGGGGCCGCGGAATGAGCAGTTCTTC.

V and J are TRBV27 and TRBJ2-5; possible D gene TRBD1, 5 bases. Germline-derived CDR1 and CDR2 are MNHEY and SMNVEV (reference sequence). Trimming removed 5 bases at V and 5 bases at J, with 15 bases between. The CDR3 length is 14 residues. The CDR3 protein is CASSQGRKVETQYF. The CDR3 DNA is TGTGCCAGCAGTCAGGGTAGGAAGGTGGAGACCCAGTACTTC.

A few counts support this clonotype. The V gene is TRBV9, the J gene TRBJ2-3, with 11 bases aligning to TRBD2. Germline CDR1 SGDLS, CDR2 YYNGEE. V trimming: 4 bases; J trimming: 0 bases; junction bases outside the gene matches: 16. This CDR3 is 20 amino acids long. CDR3 sequence (DNA): TGTGCCAGCAGCCTTACCTCCGGGACTAGCGGCATCTCTAGCACAGATACGCAGTATTTT. Amino acid sequence: CASSLTSGTSGISSTDTQYF.

This clonotype occurred many times. The chain employs TRBV12-3 or TRBV12-4 and TRBJ1-2; D unclear. The CDR3 has 14 amino acids. V was trimmed by 2 bases and J by 4 bases, leaving 11 bases between them. CDR3 amino acids: CASSLSGGSYGYTF. The CDR3 bases are TGTGCCAGCAGTTTATCTGGAGGGAGCTATGGCTACACCTTC.

There are many counts of this clonotype. The gene calls are TRBV9 and TRBJ2-1; tentatively, D is TRBD1 (6 bases). Germline V gene data show CDR1 as SGDLS and CDR2 as YYNGEE. Trimming cost V 3 bases and J 2 bases, with 15 bases left between them. This CDR3 is 16 amino acids long. The CDR3 nucleotides are TGTGCCAGCAGCGCCCAGGGGAGAAACACCTACAATGAGCAGTTCTTC. Its protein product is CASSAQGRNTYNEQFF.

The rearrangement links TRBV20-1 to TRBJ2-1; the D call may be TRBD1 or TRBD2 (5 bases each). Per germline, CDR1 DFQATT and CDR2 SNEGSKA (reference sequence). Trimming left V 0 bases short and J 6 bases short, with 18 bases between. The CDR3 length is 16 residues. The DNA for the CDR3 is TGCAGTGCTAGAGATTACGGGGCAGTGAATTTCAATGAGCAGTTCTTC. This gives the protein CSARDYGAVNFNEQFF.

This clonotype came up many times. This chain uses TRBV10-3 with TRBJ2-1; TRBD1 matches at 9 bases. From germline, CDR1 is ENHRY and CDR2 SYGVKD. V dropped 2 bases and J dropped 5; count of bases not matched to a gene: 10. The CDR3 totals 17 residues. CDR3 nucleotides: TGTGCCATCAGTGAGCCCCTTGGGACAGGGAGGGACAATGAGCAGTTCTTC. Residues: CAISEPLGTGRDNEQFF.

V is TRBV3-1 and J is TRBJ2-5; 9 bases are a match to TRBD1. V shed 3 bases, J shed 2 bases, and the junction held 4 bases outside the gene matches. CDR3 length equals 15 residues. The germline CDR1 and CDR2 sequences are LGHDT and YNNKEL (reference sequence). In nucleotides, the CDR3 is TGTGCCAGCAGCCAGTGGGACAGGGTACAAGAGACCCAGTACTTC. It codes for CASSQWDRVQETQYF.